This T cell receptor (beta chain) appears in the sequencing data of a study of post-analysis software for immune sequencing data (dated by TCRdb to 2014 to 2015). In the study overall: The recorded disease courses included relapsing-remitting, secondary progressive and progressive-relapsing multiple sclerosis, and some patients had no subtype annotation. A subset of samples was prepared in parallel using single-end sample barcoding, then pooled and co-amplified after Illumina adapter ligation. The patient repertoires were set against about 10 previously published healthy control repertoires from donors whose ages ranged from 6 to 25 years. Here is what the overall study found, with its caveats: When samples were clustered directly using the F measure, samples prepared in the same batch co-clustered strongly, which prompted a batch-effect correction. Patients showed significantly higher frequencies than controls for roughly five TRBV segments, among them TRBV5-6, TRBV5-1 and TRBV20-1. Normalized Chao1 diversity was significantly lower in multiple sclerosis patients than controls, suggesting substantial peripheral T-cell clonal expansion. The control group was slightly older than the multiple sclerosis patient group.

TCR beta repertoires were profiled from peripheral blood of over 10 young patients with multiple sclerosis to demonstrate the VDJtools post-analysis software. The multiple sclerosis patients were children and adolescents ranging in age from 6 to 15 years. This clonotype appeared a few times. The antigen it binds to is not known. Base qualities are not at hand, and no much larger clone is one base apart. Library method: PCR. Sequenced using an Illumina HiSeq 2500. To reduce PCR and sequencing biases, unique molecular identifiers were incorporated into the TCR beta cDNA libraries. Per 1 to 10 million input T cells, roughly 500,000 cDNA molecules were obtained, such that each molecule approximated one T cell. The patient libraries were prepared and sequenced with the same protocol used for the earlier healthy control dataset. Within a given batch, samples were prepared together, multiplexed and sequenced on the same HiSeq lane. Per the authors' processing: Raw barcoded reads were processed with MIGEC, and single-read molecular identifier groups were discarded before consensus assembly and CDR3 extraction. Clonotype tables were post-analysed with VDJtools, normalizing diversity by down-sampling all datasets to the smallest sample size. To correct batch-related cross-sample contamination, repertoire overlap clustering matched CDR3 amino acid sequences but not nucleotide sequences. TCRdb itself trimmed the public reads at Q25 with fastp, ran MiXCR and retained productive beta chains. CDR3 protein sequences are deduplicated, and each keeps its most common genes and DNA. The V and J calls follow TCRdb's processing rather than the paper's. Here the sample has hundreds of thousands of distinct CDR3 sequences; about a third occur a single time. The top ten clonotypes cover about an eighth of the sample.

Trimmed from V: 0 bases; trimmed from J: 5 bases; junction bases lacking a gene match: 3. From the germline V gene, CDR1 is MNHEY and CDR2 is SVGAGI. Including the terminal cysteine and phenylalanine, the CDR3 comprises 14 residues. Just the 42-base CDR3 DNA is kept, in frame starting at base 1. The sequence is built from TRBV6-5 and TRBJ1-2, and 7 bases in between align with TRBD1. The clonotype comes from a girl aged 5 to 17 with multiple sclerosis. Sequenced: blood. The CDR3 loop reads CASSYSGQLYGYTF. The DNA reads TGTGCCAGCAGTTACTCGGGACAGCTTTATGGCTACACCTTC.